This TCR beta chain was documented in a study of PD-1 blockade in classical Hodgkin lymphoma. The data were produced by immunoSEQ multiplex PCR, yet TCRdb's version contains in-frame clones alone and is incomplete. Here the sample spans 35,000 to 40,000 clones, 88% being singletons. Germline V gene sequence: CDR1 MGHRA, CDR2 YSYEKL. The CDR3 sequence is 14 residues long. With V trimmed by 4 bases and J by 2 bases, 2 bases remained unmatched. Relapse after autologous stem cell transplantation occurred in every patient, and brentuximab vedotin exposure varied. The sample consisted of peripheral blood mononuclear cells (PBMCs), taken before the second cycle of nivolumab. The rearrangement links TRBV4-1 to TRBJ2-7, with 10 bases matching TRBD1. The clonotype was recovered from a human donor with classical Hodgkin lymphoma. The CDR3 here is CASSRGQGAYEQYF. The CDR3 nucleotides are TGCGCCAGCAGCCGTGGACAGGGGGCCTACGAGCAGTACTTC.